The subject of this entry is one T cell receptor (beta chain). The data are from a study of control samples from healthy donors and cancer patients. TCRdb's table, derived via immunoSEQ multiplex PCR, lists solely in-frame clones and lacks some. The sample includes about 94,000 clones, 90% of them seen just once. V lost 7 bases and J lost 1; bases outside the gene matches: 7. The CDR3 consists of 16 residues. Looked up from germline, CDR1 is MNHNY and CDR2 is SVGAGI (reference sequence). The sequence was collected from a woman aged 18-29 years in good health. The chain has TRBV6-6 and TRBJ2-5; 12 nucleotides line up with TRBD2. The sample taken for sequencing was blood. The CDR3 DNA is TGTGCCAGCACCCGACTAGCGGGGGCCATCCAAGAGACCCAGTACTTC. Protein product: CASTRLAGAIQETQYF.